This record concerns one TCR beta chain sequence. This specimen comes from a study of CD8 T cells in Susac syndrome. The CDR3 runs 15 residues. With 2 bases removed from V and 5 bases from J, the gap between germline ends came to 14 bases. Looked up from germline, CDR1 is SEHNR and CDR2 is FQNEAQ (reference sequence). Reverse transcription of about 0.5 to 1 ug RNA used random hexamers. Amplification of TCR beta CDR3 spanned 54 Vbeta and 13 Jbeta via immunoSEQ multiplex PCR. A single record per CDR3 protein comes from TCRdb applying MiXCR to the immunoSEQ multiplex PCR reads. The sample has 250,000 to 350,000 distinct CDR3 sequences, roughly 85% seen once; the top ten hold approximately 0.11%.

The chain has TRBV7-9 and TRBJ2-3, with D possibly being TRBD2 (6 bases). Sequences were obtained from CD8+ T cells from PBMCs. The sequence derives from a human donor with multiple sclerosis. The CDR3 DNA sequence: TGTGCCAGCAGCTTAAGCGGGCCCGTTCGAGATACGCAGTATTTT. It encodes CASSLSGPVRDTQYF.